This T cell receptor (beta chain) originates from a study of vaccination and CD4 T cells after COVID-19. The treatment was: approximately 11-day PBMC culture with coronavirus spike peptide pools or control peptides (ViraFEST assay). The CDR3 length is 16 residues. The V gene's germline CDR1 is DFQATT and CDR2 SNEGSKA (reference sequence). V lost 3 bases, J lost 5 bases, and 14 bases stayed unmatched. With the Oncomine TCR Beta short-read assay, DNA from cultured CD4+ T cells was sequenced. Investigators isolated genomic DNA from cultured CD4+ T cells. TCRdb itself ran the PCR reads through MiXCR, one entry per CDR3 protein. The sample includes 12,000 to 15,000 distinct CDR3 sequences, around 50% of them seen just once. A few counts support this clonotype. Its matching antigen is unknown.

Sequencing was carried out using CD4+ T cells from blood, cultured in vitro. The clonotype originates from a human donor who had recovered from COVID-19. V and J are TRBV20-1 and TRBJ2-5; 8 bases are shared with TRBD2. The CDR3 region is CSASLAGQRWLETQYF. In DNA, the CDR3 is TGCAGTGCTAGTCTAGCGGGTCAAAGGTGGCTGGAGACCCAGTACTTC.